These 32 T cell receptor beta chains were sequenced from one sample in a study of blood T cell repertoires in COVID-19. The assay was immunoSEQ multiplex PCR, and TCRdb's table has in-frame clones only and misses some. Among hundreds of thousands of clones, 70% to 90% were seen once, and the ten largest hold 1.2%. The material sequenced was PBMCs or T cells enriched from blood (not recorded which). Receptors originate from a man younger than 45 who had recovered from COVID-19.

V usage is TRBV9 and J usage is TRBJ2-2; the match to TRBD2 covers 10 bases. CDR1 and CDR2 (germline): SGDLS, YYNGEE. J gave up 3 bases and V 4 bases, and 21 bases lay outside the gene matches. The CDR3 runs 21 residues. As DNA, the CDR3 is TGTGCCAGCAGCTTCCGTGGGAGAGCGGGAGGGCAGCCCCCGGACACCGGGGAGCTGTTTTTT. Its protein product is CASSFRGRAGGQPPDTGELFF. The variable domain in full, completed from reference TRBV9 and TRBJ2-2, reads DSGVTQTPKHLITATGQRVTLRCSPRSGDLSVYWYQQSLDQGLQFLIQYYNGEERAKGNILERFSAQQFPDLHSELNLSSLELGDSALYFCASSFRGRAGGQPPDTGELFFGEGSRLTVL.

The chain couples TRBV6-6 to TRBJ1-2; unclear D gene. Germline loops: CDR1 MNHNY, CDR2 SVGAGI (reference sequence). The V end was cut by 2 bases, the J end by 7 bases, with 14 bases between. The CDR3 consists of 14 residues. CDR3 protein: CASSYTPSRLGYTF. The CDR3 region has the DNA TGTGCCAGCAGTTACACCCCAAGCAGGCTTGGCTACACCTTC.

The chain uses TRBV2 and TRBJ2-2; weak D call: TRBD2 (6 bases). Germline V gene data show CDR1 as SNHLY and CDR2 as FYNNEI. Trimming pared 3 bases from V and 4 bases from J, leaving 9 bases between. This CDR3 has 14 amino acids. The CDR3 spells CASSDWDSTGELFF. For the CDR3, the DNA is TGTGCCAGCAGTGATTGGGACTCCACCGGGGAGCTGTTTTTT.

The V gene is TRBV6-2 or TRBV6-3, the J gene TRBJ2-3; 9 nucleotides align to TRBD2. This CDR3 comprises 16 residues. The V and J ends lost 2 bases and 5 bases, in that order; junction bases with no gene match: 8. CDR1 and CDR2 from the germline V gene are MNHEY and SVGEGT. The CDR3 sequence: CASSYGASGVGDTQYF. The CDR3 nucleotides read TGTGCCAGCAGTTACGGCGCTAGCGGGGTGGGAGATACGCAGTATTTT.

V and J are TRBV11-3 and TRBJ1-1; D might be TRBD1 (5 bases). V lost 5 bases and J 1 base, leaving 8 bases between the germline ends. This CDR3 has 13 residues. The V gene's germline CDR1 is SGHNT and CDR2 YENEEA. As DNA, the CDR3 is TGTGCCAGCAGCCCGGACAAGAACACTGAAGCTTTCTTT. Translation: CASSPDKNTEAFF.

V is TRBV10-3 and J is TRBJ1-5, with TRBD1 as a possible D gene (5 bases). Germline V CDR1 and CDR2: ENHRY, SYGVKD. The V end lost 4 bases, the J end lost 1 base, and 8 bases lay between the germline ends. The CDR3 spans 14 residues. CDR3 bases: TGTGCCATCAGTGGGGGGGGGAGCAATCAGCCCCAGCATTTT. Amino acid sequence: CAISGGGSNQPQHF.

The chain combines TRBV5-5 with TRBJ2-2, with 8 bases aligning to TRBD2. The CDR3 totals 15 residues. Germline V gene lookup returns CDR1 SGHKS and CDR2 YYEKEE (reference sequence). J gave up 5 bases and V 4 bases, and 7 bases lay outside the gene matches. Here the CDR3 DNA reads TGTGCCAGCAGCCGGAGCGGGGGAGGAACCGGGGAGCTGTTTTTT. This sequence encodes CASSRSGGGTGELFF.

The chain employs TRBV4-3 and TRBJ2-2; 7 bases are shared with TRBD1. Looked up from germline, CDR1 is LGHNA and CDR2 is YSLEER. The CDR3 covers 15 residues. V was pared by 5 bases and J by 2 bases, with 5 bases of the junction left unmatched. The CDR3 loop is CASSDRVYNTGELFF. CDR3 nucleotides: TGCGCCAGCAGCGACAGGGTTTATAACACCGGGGAGCTGTTTTTT.

The chain is built from TRBV7-2 and TRBJ2-2, with 10 bases matching TRBD2. V shed 8 bases, J shed 4 bases, and the junction held 10 bases outside the gene matches. Germline V gene lookup returns CDR1 SGHTA and CDR2 FQGNSA. The CDR3 extends over 16 amino acids. The CDR3, as DNA: TGTGCCAGCTTAAGGAGCGGGAGGGCCGTCACCGGGGAGCTGTTTTTT. The encoded protein is CASLRSGRAVTGELFF.

This chain links TRBV2 with TRBJ2-4; TRBD2 might be the D (5 bases). The CDR3 length is 15 residues. Germline values: CDR1 SNHLY, CDR2 FYNNEI. The V gene lost 7 bases and the J gene lost 1 base, with 14 bases spanning the gap. As DNA, the CDR3 is TGTGCCAGCAAACACGGAGGTTTCGCCAAAAACATTCAGTACTTC. This encodes CASKHGGFAKNIQYF.

The V and J genes are TRBV6-1 and TRBJ1-2; D not resolved. The CDR3 is 11 residues long. Trimming removed 3 bases at V and 8 bases at J, with 7 bases between. The germline V gene encodes CDR1 MNHNS and CDR2 SASEGT. CDR3 region: CASSDIGGYTF. Written as DNA, the CDR3 is TGTGCCAGCAGTGACATCGGGGGCTACACCTTC.

The chain recombines TRBV27 with TRBJ1-2; D is possibly TRBD1 (5 bases). CDR3 size: 13 residues. The germline V gene has CDR1 MNHEY and CDR2 SMNVEV (reference sequence). V lost 0 bases to trimming and J lost 8 bases, with 10 bases between them. In DNA form, the CDR3 reads TGTGCCAGCAGTTTATCAGAAGGGGCCGGCTACACCTTC. Amino acids: CASSLSEGAGYTF.

The rearrangement links TRBV27 to TRBJ1-1, with 9 bases matching TRBD1. The trim removed 6 bases at V and 4 bases at J, leaving 9 bases unmatched. The length of the CDR3 is 15 residues. Germline V gene data show CDR1 as MNHEY and CDR2 as SMNVEV (reference sequence). The CDR3 bases are TGTGCCAGCAGACCACAGGGGGCTTGGTTCACTGAAGCTTTCTTT. Protein product: CASRPQGAWFTEAFF.

The rearrangement links TRBV9 to TRBJ2-1, with 10 bases aligning to TRBD1. There are 16 residues in the CDR3. After removal of 3 bases from V and 9 bases from J, the junction contained 12 bases not matched to a gene. Germline CDR1 reads SGDLS; CDR2 reads YYNGEE. Written as DNA, the CDR3 is TGTGCCAGCAGCGCTCCCCGGGACAGGGGACTCATTGAGCAGTTCTTC. Translating gives CASSAPRDRGLIEQFF.

The V call is TRBV18, the J call TRBJ2-1; D is perhaps TRBD1 (5 bases). CDR3 length equals 14 residues. Trimming took off 1 base at V and 4 bases at J, with 8 bases between the two ends. Germline V gene data show CDR1 as KGHSH and CDR2 as LQKENI. This chain's CDR3 is CASSPLDSYNEQFF. The CDR3, as DNA: TGTGCCAGCTCACCACTCGACAGTTACAATGAGCAGTTCTTC. The variable domain in full, with the rest retrieved from reference TRBV18 and TRBJ2-1, is NAGVMQNPRHLVRRRGQEARLRCSPMKGHSHVYWYRQLPEEGLKFMVYLQKENIIDESGMPKERFSAEFPKEGPSILRIQQVVRGDSAAYFCASSPLDSYNEQFFGPGTRLTVL.

A few counts support this clone. The CDR3 bases are TGTGCCAGCAGCTCTCCTGACAGGGGGCGTGAGCAGTTCTTC. Translating it yields CASSSPDRGREQFF. The genes are TRBV5-4 and TRBJ2-1; the match to TRBD1 covers 10 bases. The germline gives CDR1 SGHNT, CDR2 YYREEE (reference sequence). The CDR3 sequence is 14 residues long. V lost 3 bases to trimming and J lost 9 bases; unmatched junction nucleotides: 6.

The chain has TRBV9 and TRBJ1-3; D is possibly TRBD1 (6 bases). Trimming took off 5 bases at V and 2 bases at J, with 14 bases between the two ends. Per the germline V gene, CDR1 is SGDLS and CDR2 is YYNGEE. CDR3 length: 15 residues. CDR3 bases: TGTGCCAGCAGGGGGGCAGGGGTAGCTGGAAACACCATATATTTT. It codes for CASRGAGVAGNTIYF.

Points on this clone: The identical CDR3 is also encoded by other nucleotide sequences in the sample. The chain couples TRBV18 to TRBJ2-7; D is unresolved. V was cut by 4 bases and J by 0 bases, with 7 bases left in between. CDR1 is KGHSH, CDR2 LQKENI, per germline. The CDR3 spans 13 residues. The DNA for the CDR3 is TGTGCCAGCTCACGAACCGGCTCCTACGAGCAGTACTTC. Protein product: CASSRTGSYEQYF.

This clone was recorded once. The chain links TRBV12-3 or TRBV12-4 to TRBJ1-6; D ambiguous. V gave up 3 bases and J gave up 6 bases, with 3 bases separating them. The CDR3 sequence is 12 residues long. The CDR3 DNA follows: TGTGCCAGCAGTTTTAGTAATTCACCCCTCCACTTT. This codes for CASSFSNSPLHF.

This clone was picked up a small number of times. The chain joins TRBV11-2 to TRBJ2-3, with a possible D match to TRBD2 (6 bases). The V end lost 3 bases, the J end lost 5 bases, and 15 bases lay between the germline ends. There are 15 residues in the CDR3. Germline CDR1 SGHAT, CDR2 FQNNGV. CDR3 sequence: CASSFVSGVVDTQYF. The CDR3 DNA reads TGTGCCAGCAGCTTCGTTAGCGGTGTCGTAGATACGCAGTATTTT.

This clone was recorded only once. The chain is built from TRBV11-2 and TRBJ2-5, with 8 bases matching TRBD1. Trimming at V came to 3 bases and at J to 1 base, leaving 4 bases not matched to a gene. This CDR3 comprises 15 residues. Germline values: CDR1 SGHAT, CDR2 FQNNGV. CDR3 nucleotides: TGTGCCAGCAGCTTGGGGACAGGTCTCCAAGAGACCCAGTACTTC. Translated, it gives CASSLGTGLQETQYF.

The CDR3 DNA reads TGTGCCAGCAATCAGGGCAGAAGAAATGAAAAACTGTTTTTT. Its protein product is CASNQGRRNEKLFF. The chain links TRBV2 to TRBJ1-4; a weak D match, TRBD1 (5 bases). The germline V gene encodes CDR1 SNHLY and CDR2 FYNNEI. Trimming stripped 7 bases from V and 5 bases from J, with 14 bases between. The CDR3 covers 14 residues.

The V and J genes are TRBV7-2 and TRBJ2-5; a possible D gene is TRBD2 (5 bases). Germline lookup yields CDR1 SGHTA and CDR2 FQGNSA. This CDR3 is built from 13 residues. With 1 base removed from V and 6 bases from J, the gap between germline ends came to 9 bases. Here the CDR3 DNA reads TGTGCCAGCAGCTTAGACGACGGGAAGACCCAGTACTTC. Its protein is CASSLDDGKTQYF.

This chain uses TRBV27 with TRBJ1-1; tentatively, D is TRBD1 (6 bases). CDR1 is MNHEY and CDR2 is SMNVEV in the germline V gene (reference sequence). V lost 6 bases and J lost 2, with 13 bases in between. The CDR3 loop spans 14 amino acids. The CDR3 loop reads CASRRGRGNTEAFF. CDR3 in DNA: TGTGCCAGCAGGAGGGGCAGGGGAAACACTGAAGCTTTCTTT.

This chain joins TRBV24-1 and TRBJ2-3; D is uncertain. Germline V lookup: CDR1 KGHDR, CDR2 SFDVKD. The length of the CDR3 is 15 residues. Trimming removed 1 base at V and 4 bases at J, with 11 bases between. CDR3: CATSDFGLPSDTQYF. In DNA, the CDR3 is TGTGCCACCAGTGATTTCGGTCTACCCTCAGATACGCAGTATTTT.

In the case of this clone: This specimen includes other DNA sequences encoding the same CDR3. This rearrangement joins TRBV14 to TRBJ2-5, with D unclear. This CDR3 is built from 14 residues. The V end lost 3 bases, the J end lost 4 bases, and 12 bases lay between the germline ends. Germline assignment: CDR1 SGHDN and CDR2 FVKESK. This chain's CDR3 is CASSQGARSETQYF. CDR3 sequence (DNA): TGTGCCAGCAGCCAGGGTGCCAGGTCAGAGACCCAGTACTTC.

In nucleotides, the CDR3 is TGTGCCAGCAGCCAAGCGACTAGACAGGGTTACACCGGGGAGCTGTTTTTT. Its protein is CASSQATRQGYTGELFF. The rearrangement uses TRBV14 and TRBJ2-2; tentative D call: TRBD1 (7 bases). This CDR3 is 17 amino acids long. The germline CDR1 and CDR2 sequences are SGHDN and FVKESK. The germline V and J ends were trimmed by 1 base and 3 bases, with 15 bases remaining between them.

The chain combines TRBV7-8 with TRBJ2-3; TRBD2 matches 14 bases. From germline, CDR1 is SGHVS and CDR2 FQNEAQ. V shed 4 bases, J shed 3 bases, and the junction held 12 bases outside the gene matches. The CDR3 consists of 19 residues. The CDR3 DNA is TGTGCCAGCAGCTCCCGACTAGCGGGAGGGCCTTTGGGGACAGATACGCAGTATTTT. This codes for CASSSRLAGGPLGTDTQYF.

V is TRBV7-2 and J is TRBJ2-1, with D possibly being TRBD2 (5 bases). Trimming pared 5 bases from V and 4 bases from J, leaving 24 bases between. CDR1 is SGHTA, CDR2 FQGNSA, per germline. This CDR3 comprises 18 residues. CDR3 in DNA: TGTGCCAGCAGCCCTTTAGAGATAGCGCCACTTTTTTACAATGAGCAGTTCTTC. It specifies CASSPLEIAPLFYNEQFF.

The chain combines TRBV19 with TRBJ2-1, with 8 bases matching TRBD1. The junction had 11 bases not matched to a gene; V was cut back by 4 bases and J by 9 bases. The germline V gene encodes CDR1 LNHDA and CDR2 SQIVND (reference sequence). The CDR3 has 15 residues. CDR3 bases: TGTGCCAGTAGTACCGGGACAGGTGTTTTCGGTGAGCAGTTCTTC. It specifies CASSTGTGVFGEQFF. Full variable domain (remainder filled in from reference TRBV19 and TRBJ2-1): DGGITQSPKYLFRKEGQNVTLSCEQNLNHDAMYWYRQDPGQGLRLIYYSQIVNDFQKGDIAEGYSVSREKKESFPLTVTSAQKNPTAFYLCASSTGTGVFGEQFFGPGTRLTVL.

This clone was counted a few times. The V call is TRBV30, the J call TRBJ1-5; TRBD1 matches 8 bases. Trimming took 2 bases from V and 4 from J; bases not matched to a gene: 10. Germline CDR1 reads GTSNPN; CDR2 reads SVGIG (reference sequence). The CDR3 consists of 16 residues. The CDR3 protein is CAWSRKRTGPNQPQHF. The CDR3 coding sequence is TGTGCCTGGAGTCGTAAACGGACAGGGCCAAATCAGCCCCAGCATTTT.

This chain joins TRBV4-3 and TRBJ2-7, with TRBD1 identical over 11 bases. The CDR3 loop spans 16 amino acids. Trimming at V came to 1 base and at J to 5 bases, leaving 7 bases not matched to a gene. The germline V gene has CDR1 LGHNA and CDR2 YSLEER. For the CDR3, the DNA is TGCGCCAGCAGCCAAGGGACCGGGACAGGGGGTGACGAGCAGTACTTC. This sequence encodes CASSQGTGTGGDEQYF.